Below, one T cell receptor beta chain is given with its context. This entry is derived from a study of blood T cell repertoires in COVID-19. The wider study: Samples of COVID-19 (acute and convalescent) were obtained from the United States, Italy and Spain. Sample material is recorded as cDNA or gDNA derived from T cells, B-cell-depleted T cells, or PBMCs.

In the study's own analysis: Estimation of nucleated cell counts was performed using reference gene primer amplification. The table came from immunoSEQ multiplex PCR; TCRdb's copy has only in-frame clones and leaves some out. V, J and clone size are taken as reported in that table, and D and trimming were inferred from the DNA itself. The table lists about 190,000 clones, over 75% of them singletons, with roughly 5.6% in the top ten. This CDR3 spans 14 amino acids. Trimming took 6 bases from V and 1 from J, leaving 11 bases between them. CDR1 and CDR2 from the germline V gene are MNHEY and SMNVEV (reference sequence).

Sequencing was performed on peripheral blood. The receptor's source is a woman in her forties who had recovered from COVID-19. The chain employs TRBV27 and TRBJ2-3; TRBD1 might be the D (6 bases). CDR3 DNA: TGTGCCAGCAGCTCTCCAGGGGGCACAGATACGCAGTATTTT. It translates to CASSSPGGTDTQYF.